This entry lists 30 T cell receptor beta chains sequenced from one sample in a study of human T cells and chemical hapten exposure. From the RACE reads, TCRdb called clonotypes with MiXCR, one entry per CDR3 protein. The sample has some 80,000 distinct CDR3 sequences, 9.5% to 13% seen once; the top ten hold roughly 1.4%. As for time point: patch test 2, 6 weeks after DPC sensitization. The treatment here: therapeutic diphenylcyclopropenone sensitization with weekly scalp DPC. The sample consisted of whole blood, taken in connection with sensitization to the hapten diphenylcyclopropenone (DPC). These receptors were collected from a man between 18 and 29 years old with alopecia areata. Some clones in this sample may be carry-over from other donors' samples.

The sample holds a few counts of this clonotype. The CDR3 loop is CASSLGGNEKLFF. CDR3 nucleotide sequence: TGTGCCAGCAGTTTGGGGGGGAATGAAAAACTGTTTTTT. The chain employs TRBV6-5 and TRBJ1-4, with D possibly TRBD1 on 5 matching bases. The CDR3 runs 13 residues. The V gene lost 4 bases and the J gene lost 5 bases, with 8 bases spanning the gap. Germline V gene data show CDR1 as MNHEY and CDR2 as SVGAGI.

There are many counts of this clonotype. The chain uses TRBV6-2 or TRBV6-3 and TRBJ2-7, with unresolved D. V was cut by 3 bases and J by 4 bases, with 13 bases left in between. CDR1 and CDR2 (germline): MNHEY, SVGEGT. CDR3 length: 14 residues. CDR3 bases: TGTGCCAGCAGTTATGGCGGACCTGGGTACGAGCAGTACTTC. Its protein product is CASSYGGPGYEQYF.

This clonotype was seen at least ten times. The chain combines TRBV4-2 with TRBJ1-6; maybe TRBD1 (6 bases). CDR3 length: 16 residues. Trimming took 0 bases from V and 5 from J, leaving 11 bases between them. Germline V CDR1 and CDR2: LGHNA, YNFKEQ. CDR3 in amino acids: CASSQDQGFHNSPLHF. CDR3 coding DNA: TGTGCCAGCAGCCAAGATCAGGGGTTCCATAATTCACCCCTCCACTTT.

The chain carries TRBV29-1 and TRBJ1-1; perhaps TRBD1 as D (5 bases). The CDR3 has 13 amino acids. V was shortened by 0 bases and J by 9 bases, with 14 bases between the two germline ends. Germline V gene sequence: CDR1 SQVTM, CDR2 ANQGSEA. As DNA, the CDR3 is TGCAGCGTTGAAGAGCCCGACGGGGGAAAAGCTTTCTTT. Translation gives CSVEEPDGGKAFF.

This clonotype was found a few times. The rearrangement joins TRBV4-2 to TRBJ1-4; 7 nucleotides agree with TRBD1. Per germline, CDR1 LGHNA and CDR2 YNFKEQ. V shed 0 bases, J shed 0 bases, and the junction held 7 bases outside the gene matches. The CDR3 covers 18 residues. CDR3 in DNA: TGTGCCAGCAGCCAAGATCCGATCGGGACAGCAACTAATGAAAAACTGTTTTTT. Translating gives CASSQDPIGTATNEKLFF.

The V gene is TRBV20-1, the J gene TRBJ1-2, with D unclear. CDR1 and CDR2 (germline): DFQATT, SNEGSKA (reference sequence). The length of the CDR3 is 13 residues. V gave up 1 base and J gave up 8 bases, with 14 bases separating them. This CDR3 is CSARAARDRGYTF. CDR3 bases: TGCAGTGCTAGAGCGGCTCGCGATAGGGGCTACACCTTC.

The chain couples TRBV4-3 to TRBJ2-7, with D possibly called TRBD1 or TRBD2 (5 bases each). V lost 3 bases and J lost 4, with 13 bases in between. The CDR3 has 14 amino acids. Per germline, CDR1 LGHNA and CDR2 YSLEER. The CDR3 DNA sequence: TGCGCCAGCAGCCACCTGGGACGGTCGTACGAGCAGTACTTC. Translation: CASSHLGRSYEQYF.

This clonotype has ten or more counts. This chain links TRBV7-9 with TRBJ2-2; 9 bases fit TRBD1. V lost 5 bases, J lost 4 bases, and 5 bases stayed unmatched. The length of the CDR3 is 15 residues. CDR1 and CDR2 from the germline V gene are SEHNR and FQNEAQ (reference sequence). CDR3 DNA sequence: TGTGCCAGCAGCGCGAGACAGGGGGTCACCGGGGAGCTGTTTTTT. Its protein product is CASSARQGVTGELFF.

The chain employs TRBV24-1 and TRBJ2-2; 8 nucleotides agree with TRBD1. Losses at the gene ends were 5 bases for V and 2 bases for J; bases not matched to a gene: 3. Germline CDR1 KGHDR, CDR2 SFDVKD. The CDR3 totals 15 residues. CDR3 protein: CATSGTGTNTGELFF. CDR3 bases: TGTGCCACCAGTGGGACAGGGACCAACACCGGGGAGCTGTTTTTT.

The J gene is TRBJ2-2, the V gene TRBV19, with 7 bases lining up with TRBD1. CDR3 size: 15 residues. V lost 5 bases to trimming and J lost 0 bases; unmatched junction nucleotides: 3. Germline V lookup: CDR1 LNHDA, CDR2 SQIVND (reference sequence). CDR3 bases: TGTGCCAGTAGTGCGGACAGGCCGAACACCGGGGAGCTGTTTTTT. Translating gives CASSADRPNTGELFF.

There are a few counts of this clonotype. V and J are TRBV5-5 and TRBJ2-3, with D unclear. Germline lookup yields CDR1 SGHKS and CDR2 YYEKEE (reference sequence). V lost 0 bases and J 0 bases, leaving 8 bases between the germline ends. The CDR3 is made up of 15 amino acids. In DNA form, the CDR3 reads TGTGCCAGCAGCTTGGCACAGATTAGCACAGATACGCAGTATTTT. This gives the protein CASSLAQISTDTQYF.

This clonotype appeared many times. The V and J genes are TRBV27 and TRBJ2-2; possibly TRBD1 for D (6 bases). Germline loops: CDR1 MNHEY, CDR2 SMNVEV (reference sequence). This CDR3 has 15 amino acids. Trimming stripped 6 bases from V and 5 bases from J, with 16 bases between. The CDR3 DNA reads as TGTGCCAGCAGGCTGGACAGTATGGGAACCGGGGAGCTGTTTTTT. Translated, it gives CASRLDSMGTGELFF.

The chain employs TRBV4-1 and TRBJ1-2; TRBD1 aligns across 9 bases. J was trimmed by 6 bases and V by 4 bases; bases with no gene match: 24. The germline V gene encodes CDR1 MGHRA and CDR2 YSYEKL. This CDR3 spans 20 amino acids. The CDR3 sequence: CASSPENGIRQGVPIDGYTF. In DNA form, the CDR3 reads TGCGCCAGCAGCCCAGAGAATGGGATCCGACAGGGGGTCCCGATCGATGGCTACACCTTC.

About this clonotype: A read error may be the cause here, since a much bigger clone is one base away. This chain uses TRBV11-2 with TRBJ2-3; D is undetermined. CDR1 is SGHAT and CDR2 is FQNNGV in the germline V gene. The CDR3 runs to 12 residues. Trimming cost V 6 bases and J 0 bases, with 4 bases left between them. The CDR3 nucleotides are TGTGCCAGCAGGAGTAGCACAGATACGCAGTATTTT. Its protein is CASRSSTDTQYF.

Many counts were recorded for this clonotype. This chain uses TRBV10-3 with TRBJ1-6; 8 bases line up with TRBD1. There are 15 residues in the CDR3. J lost 7 bases, V lost 10 bases, and 12 bases had no gene match. In germline, CDR1 is ENHRY, CDR2 SYGVKD. The CDR3 loop reads CASSGSGTGNSPLHF. CDR3 nucleotides: TGTGCCAGCTCTGGATCCGGGACAGGAAATTCACCCCTCCACTTT.

This clonotype occurred many times. The CDR3 ends on some other residue instead of the conserved phenylalanine or tryptophan, so this is likely a read error. V and J are TRBV19 and TRBJ2-5, with D uncertain. V was trimmed by 6 bases and J by 0 bases, leaving 23 bases between them. The CDR3 spans 18 residues. Germline loops: CDR1 LNHDA, CDR2 SQIVND (reference sequence). DNA for the CDR3: TGTGCCAGTAGCGGTCTTCCAGAACCTTACAACTACCAAGAGACCCAGTACCTC. Its protein product is CASSGLPEPYNYQETQYL.

The CDR3 DNA reads as TGCAGTGCTACCGGGTCCTATAATTCACCCCTCCACTTT. It encodes CSATGSYNSPLHF. This rearrangement joins TRBV20-1 to TRBJ1-6; D gene unclear. The germline V gene has CDR1 DFQATT and CDR2 SNEGSKA (reference sequence). V was trimmed by 4 bases and J by 1 base, leaving 5 bases between them. The CDR3 sequence is 13 residues long.

In its sample, this clonotype was seen a few times. The chain carries TRBV19 and TRBJ1-2; D uncertain. The CDR3 spans 13 residues. V dropped 3 bases and J dropped 6 bases, with 11 bases sitting between them. The germline V gene has CDR1 LNHDA and CDR2 SQIVND (reference sequence). CDR3 bases: TGTGCCAGTAGTATTACTGGGTTGAATGGCTACACCTTC. Its translation: CASSITGLNGYTF.

This clonotype was observed many times. The CDR3 is CASSLFSLAPNEKLFF. In nucleotides, the CDR3 is TGTGCCAGCAGCTTATTCAGTTTAGCGCCTAATGAAAAACTGTTTTTT. The chain is built from TRBV7-9 and TRBJ1-4; no definite D call. In germline, CDR1 is SEHNR, CDR2 FQNEAQ (reference sequence). CDR3 size: 16 residues. V was shortened by 2 bases and J by 3 bases, with 13 bases between the two germline ends.

This clonotype has just a few counts. This chain links TRBV6-1 with TRBJ1-2; the match to TRBD1 covers 8 bases. V shed 2 bases, J shed 3 bases, and the junction held 5 bases outside the gene matches. Germline V gene sequence: CDR1 MNHNS, CDR2 SASEGT. The CDR3 is made up of 15 amino acids. The CDR3 region has the DNA TGTGCCAGCAGTGAACAGGGGGCGGTTCACTATGGCTACACCTTC. Its protein product is CASSEQGAVHYGYTF.

This chain links TRBV6-5 with TRBJ1-2; D is possibly TRBD1 (5 bases). Germline values: CDR1 MNHEY, CDR2 SVGAGI. V dropped 7 bases and J dropped 2 bases, with 11 bases sitting between them. The CDR3 runs 13 residues. The CDR3 bases are TGTGCCAGCATGGTCAGGGAGAACTATGGCTACACCTTC. Encoded protein: CASMVRENYGYTF.

This clonotype was seen ten or more times. This chain links TRBV7-2 with TRBJ2-6; D not certain. The germline V gene encodes CDR1 SGHTA and CDR2 FQGNSA. V lost 0 bases, J lost 4 bases, and 7 bases lay in between. The CDR3 consists of 15 residues. CDR3 protein: CASSLAQPGANVLTF. In DNA, the CDR3 is TGTGCCAGCAGCTTAGCCCAACCCGGGGCCAACGTCCTGACTTTC.

This clonotype was seen many times. Since no conserved phenylalanine or tryptophan closes the CDR3, a read error is the likely cause. No DNA is shown, since the ends of the CDR3 on it are uncertain; the CDR3 is the one TCRdb lists. V and J are TRBV15 and TRBJ1-2. Including both end residues, the CDR3 is 13 amino acids long. Germline V gene sequence: CDR1 LNHNV, CDR2 YYDKDF (reference sequence). CDR3 sequence: CATSRGAVEELVI.

This clonotype has a handful of counts. V is TRBV6-2 or TRBV6-3 and J is TRBJ1-1; D gene uncertain. Trimming took 2 bases from V and 0 from J, leaving 7 bases between them. CDR3 length: 14 amino acids. Germline lookup yields CDR1 MNHEY and CDR2 SVGEGT. CDR3 amino acids: CASSYPYVNTEAFF. The DNA of the CDR3 is TGTGCCAGCAGTTACCCCTACGTGAACACTGAAGCTTTCTTT.

This clonotype has ten or more counts. J is TRBJ1-5 and V is TRBV6-2 or TRBV6-3; D is unresolved. V was clipped by 7 bases and J by 4 bases, with 11 bases between them. CDR1 and CDR2 (germline): MNHEY, SVGEGT. The length of the CDR3 is 13 residues. The CDR3: CASTLDWNQPQHF. As DNA, the CDR3 is TGTGCCAGCACCCTTGACTGGAATCAGCCCCAGCATTTT.

The chain links TRBV7-3 to TRBJ2-1, with 9 nucleotides matching TRBD1. Germline lookup yields CDR1 SGHTA and CDR2 FQGTGA. Germline trimming cut 4 bases from V and 3 bases from J; bases unmatched to any gene: 7. The CDR3 is made up of 16 amino acids. For the CDR3, the DNA is TGTGCCAGCAGCTCTCCCGGGACAGGGAACTACAATGAGCAGTTCTTC. Translating it yields CASSSPGTGNYNEQFF.

This clonotype was counted at least ten times. The chain combines TRBV13 with TRBJ2-3; 13 bases fit TRBD2. The CDR3 is made up of 17 amino acids. With 4 bases clipped from V and 4 bases from J, the junction kept 8 bases outside the gene matches. Looked up from germline, CDR1 is PRHDT and CDR2 is FYEKMQ (reference sequence). The CDR3 loop reads CASSSPGTSGAPDTQYF. The DNA of the CDR3 is TGTGCCAGCAGCTCACCCGGGACTAGCGGGGCACCAGATACGCAGTATTTT.

This clonotype appeared a few times. The rearrangement links TRBV9 to TRBJ2-3; 7 bases line up with TRBD1. Trimming at V came to 3 bases and at J to 2 bases, leaving 6 bases not matched to a gene. The CDR3 contains 15 residues. CDR1 is SGDLS and CDR2 is YYNGEE in the germline V gene. CDR3 residues: CASSAAGGTTDTQYF. The DNA for the CDR3 is TGTGCCAGCAGCGCAGCAGGGGGAACCACAGATACGCAGTATTTT.

This clonotype occurred a few times. The rearrangement uses TRBV4-3 and TRBJ2-5; D may be TRBD2 (6 bases). Germline CDR1 reads LGHNA; CDR2 reads YSLEER. Trimming took off 2 bases at V and 1 base at J, with 11 bases between the two ends. This CDR3 is built from 15 residues. The CDR3: CASSQNRDSQETQYF. CDR3 coding DNA: TGCGCCAGCAGCCAAAACCGGGACTCCCAAGAGACCCAGTACTTC.

The sample holds many counts of this clonotype. V usage is TRBV28 and J usage is TRBJ2-2, with 8 bases that match TRBD1. The CDR3 spans 17 residues. With 3 bases clipped from V and 8 bases from J, the junction kept 14 bases outside the gene matches. In germline, CDR1 is MDHEN, CDR2 SYDVKM. This CDR3 reads CASSFLKTDRVRGELFF. The CDR3, as DNA: TGTGCCAGCAGTTTCCTCAAGACGGACAGGGTCCGGGGGGAGCTGTTTTTT.